This T cell receptor (beta chain) was sequenced during a study of breast tumors, draining lymph nodes, adjacent tissues. Study-level points and caveats: Tumor repertoires ranked between lymph nodes and nontumor tissue in diversity, with V and J gene preferences. That most tumor T cells come from lymph nodes remained unproven.

In TCRdb, the multiplex PCR reads were re-called with MiXCR into one record per CDR3 protein. This table has more than 250,000 distinct CDR3 sequences, around 31% appearing once. Many counts were recorded for this clonotype. The antigen remains undetermined. Axillary draining lymph nodes of breast cancer patients supplied the node samples. The germline V gene encodes CDR1 SNHLY and CDR2 FYNNEI. The CDR3 consists of 21 residues. Trimming at V came to 3 bases and at J to 0 bases, leaving 19 bases not matched to a gene. The clonotype was recovered from a female donor with breast cancer. Some clones in this sample may be carry-over from other donors' samples. The chain employs TRBV2 and TRBJ2-3; 9 bases are a match to TRBD2. Sample: axillary lymph node tissue. CDR3 nucleotide sequence: TGTGCCAGCAGTGACCTCGGACTAGCGAACATACTCGATACTAGCACAGATACGCAGTATTTT. Translation gives CASSDLGLANILDTSTDTQYF. The whole variable domain, filled in from reference TRBV2 and TRBJ2-3, reads EPEVTQTPSHQVTQMGQEVILRCVPISNHLYFYWYRQILGQKVEFLVSFYNNEISEKSEIFDDQFSVERPDGSNFTLKIRSTKLEDSAMYFCASSDLGLANILDTSTDTQYFGPGTRLTVL.